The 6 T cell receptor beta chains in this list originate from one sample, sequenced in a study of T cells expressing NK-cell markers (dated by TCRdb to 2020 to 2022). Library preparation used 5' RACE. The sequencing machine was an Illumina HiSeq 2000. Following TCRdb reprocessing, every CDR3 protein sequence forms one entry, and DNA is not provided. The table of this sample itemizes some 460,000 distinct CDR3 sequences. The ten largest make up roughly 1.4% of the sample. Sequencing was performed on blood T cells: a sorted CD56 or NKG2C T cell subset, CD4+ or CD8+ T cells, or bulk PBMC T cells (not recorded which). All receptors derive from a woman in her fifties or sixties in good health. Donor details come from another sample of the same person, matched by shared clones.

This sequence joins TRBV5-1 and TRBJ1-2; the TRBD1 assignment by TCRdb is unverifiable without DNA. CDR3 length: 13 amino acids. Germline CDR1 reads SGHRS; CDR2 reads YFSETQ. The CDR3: CASTGRGSEGYTF.

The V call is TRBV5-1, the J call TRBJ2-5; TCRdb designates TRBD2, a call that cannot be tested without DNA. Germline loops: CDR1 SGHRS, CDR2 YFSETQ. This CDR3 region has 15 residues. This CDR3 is CASRTSGKFQETQYF.

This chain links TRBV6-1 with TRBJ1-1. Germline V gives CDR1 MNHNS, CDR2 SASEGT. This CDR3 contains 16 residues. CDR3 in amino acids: CASSDQRRPNRGEAFF.

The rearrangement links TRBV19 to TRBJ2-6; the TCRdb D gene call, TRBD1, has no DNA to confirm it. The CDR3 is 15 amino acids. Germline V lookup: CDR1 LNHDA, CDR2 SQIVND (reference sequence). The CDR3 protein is CASTVGQGVTNVLTF. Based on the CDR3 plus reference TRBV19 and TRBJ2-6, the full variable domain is DGGITQSPKYLFRKEGQNVTLSCEQNLNHDAMYWYRQDPGQGLRLIYYSQIVNDFQKGDIAEGYSVSREKKESFPLTVTSAQKNPTAFYLCASTVGQGVTNVLTFGAGSRLTVL.

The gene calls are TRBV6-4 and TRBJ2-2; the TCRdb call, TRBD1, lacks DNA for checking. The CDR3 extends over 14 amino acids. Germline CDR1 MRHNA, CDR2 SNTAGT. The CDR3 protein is CASSERTGTGELFF.

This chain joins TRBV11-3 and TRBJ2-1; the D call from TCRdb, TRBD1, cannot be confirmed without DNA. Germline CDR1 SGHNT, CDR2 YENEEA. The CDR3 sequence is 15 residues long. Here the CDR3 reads CASSSEQGAYNEQFF.